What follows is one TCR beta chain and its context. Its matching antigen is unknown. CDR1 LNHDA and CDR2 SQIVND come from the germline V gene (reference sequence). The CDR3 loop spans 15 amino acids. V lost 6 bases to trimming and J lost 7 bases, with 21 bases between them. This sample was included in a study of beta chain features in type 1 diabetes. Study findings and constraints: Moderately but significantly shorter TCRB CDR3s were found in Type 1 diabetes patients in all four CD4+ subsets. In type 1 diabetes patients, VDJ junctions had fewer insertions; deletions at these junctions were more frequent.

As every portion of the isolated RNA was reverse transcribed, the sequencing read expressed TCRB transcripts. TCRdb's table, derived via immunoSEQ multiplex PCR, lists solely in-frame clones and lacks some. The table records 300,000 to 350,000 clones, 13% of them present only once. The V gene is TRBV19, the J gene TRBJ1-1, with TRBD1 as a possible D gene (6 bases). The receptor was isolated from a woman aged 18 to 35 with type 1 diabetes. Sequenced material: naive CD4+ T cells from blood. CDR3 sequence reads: CASRKEGQGGGEAFF. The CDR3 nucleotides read TGTGCCAGTAGAAAGGAGGGCCAGGGAGGGGGTGAAGCTTTCTTT.